This entry lists 16 T cell receptor beta chains sequenced from one sample in a study of T-cell memory formation after mild COVID-19. TCRdb analysed the 5' RACE reads with MiXCR anew, one entry per CDR3 protein. The data show fewer than 450,000 distinct CDR3 sequences, around 21% seen once. Material for sequencing was PBMCs or a T cell subset sorted from them (not recorded which). The source is an adult woman who had mild COVID-19 (a few samples of this study predate the infection). Cell type and time point are not known.

This clonotype was detected a few times. The chain couples TRBV5-6 to TRBJ1-2, with TRBD1 identical over 7 bases. Losses at the gene ends were 4 bases for V and 3 bases for J; bases not matched to a gene: 6. Germline V gene sequence: CDR1 SGHDT, CDR2 YYEEEE. The CDR3 has 14 amino acids. The CDR3 region is CASSPRDRYYGYTF. CDR3 DNA sequence: TGTGCCAGCAGCCCCCGGGACAGATACTATGGCTACACCTTC.

This sequence joins TRBV30 and TRBJ1-2; D remains ambiguous. V was shortened by 3 bases and J by 0 bases, with 11 bases between the two germline ends. Germline CDR1 reads GTSNPN; CDR2 reads SVGIG (reference sequence). The CDR3 loop spans 14 amino acids. The CDR3 sequence: CAWSPGIANYGYTF. As DNA, the CDR3 is TGTGCCTGGAGCCCGGGAATAGCTAACTATGGCTACACCTTC. Full variable domain (remainder filled in from reference TRBV30 and TRBJ1-2): SQTIHQWPATLVQPVGSPLSLECTVEGTSNPNLYWYRQAAGRGLQLLFYSVGIGQISSEVPQNLSASRPQDRQFILSSKKLLLSDSGFYLCAWSPGIANYGYTFGSGTRLTVV.

A few counts support this clonotype. The rearrangement joins TRBV7-2 to TRBJ2-7, with TRBD1 as a possible D gene (5 bases). CDR3 length equals 14 residues. Trimming shortened V by 5 bases and J by 4 bases, and 15 bases separated the two germline ends. Germline CDR1 and CDR2: SGHTA and FQGNSA. CDR3 loop: CASSPGGSGYEQYF. DNA of the CDR3: TGTGCCAGCAGCCCAGGCGGATCAGGGTACGAGCAGTACTTC.

This chain connects TRBV5-4 to TRBJ2-7; a possible D gene is TRBD2 (5 bases). Trimming stripped 3 bases from V and 7 bases from J, with 23 bases between. There are 16 residues in the CDR3. CDR1 and CDR2 (germline): SGHNT, YYREEE (reference sequence). CDR3 in DNA: TGTGCCAGCAGCTCTCCGACTAACCCGCCTCTGGGGGAGCAGTACTTC. Translation gives CASSSPTNPPLGEQYF.

V usage is TRBV5-1 and J usage is TRBJ1-4; D unresolved. Deletions cut 0 bases from V and 0 bases from J, with 6 bases between. There are 15 residues in the CDR3. CDR1 SGHRS and CDR2 YFSETQ come from the germline V gene. CDR3 sequence (DNA): TGCGCCAGCAGCTTGGAGGTTGCAACTAATGAAAAACTGTTTTTT. Protein product: CASSLEVATNEKLFF.

This clonotype was found once. This rearrangement joins TRBV7-2 to TRBJ2-1; 13 bases fit TRBD2. CDR1 and CDR2 from the germline V gene are SGHTA and FQGNSA. J was trimmed by 6 bases and V by 1 base; bases with no gene match: 3. The CDR3 loop spans 16 amino acids. The CDR3 loop reads CASSLGTSGGPNEQFF. CDR3 DNA: TGTGCCAGCAGCTTAGGGACTAGCGGGGGACCCAATGAGCAGTTCTTC.

This rearrangement joins TRBV12-3 or TRBV12-4 to TRBJ1-1; no definite D call. Trimming removed 6 bases at V and 4 bases at J, with 18 bases between. This CDR3 is 15 amino acids long. Written as DNA, the CDR3 is TGTGCCAGCAGCCCATTCATGGTCTTGGGCACTGAAGCTTTCTTT. Protein sequence: CASSPFMVLGTEAFF.

This sequence joins TRBV9 and TRBJ2-1; 11 positions match TRBD2. The CDR3 runs 17 residues. Germline V gene sequence: CDR1 SGDLS, CDR2 YYNGEE. Trimming cost V 3 bases and J 2 bases; bases outside gene matches: 7. The CDR3 sequence is CASSDSISGGAYNEQFF. Here the CDR3 DNA reads TGTGCCAGCAGCGATTCTATTAGCGGGGGGGCCTACAATGAGCAGTTCTTC.

The V and J genes are TRBV5-1 and TRBJ2-1; D may match TRBD1 or TRBD2 (6 bases each). Germline CDR1 is SGHRS and CDR2 is YFSETQ. V lost 1 base and J 0 bases, leaving 14 bases between the germline ends. There are 17 residues in the CDR3. CDR3 DNA: TGCGCCAGCAGCTTGTTGGGGGGCGGCAGCTCCTACAATGAGCAGTTCTTC. Translated: CASSLLGGGSSYNEQFF.

This clonotype was detected only once. The chain uses TRBV5-5 and TRBJ1-5; weak D call: TRBD1 (5 bases). Looked up from germline, CDR1 is SGHKS and CDR2 is YYEKEE (reference sequence). CDR3 size: 13 residues. The V end lost 0 bases, the J end lost 9 bases, and 10 bases lay between the germline ends. The CDR3 spells CASSLGDVMPQHF. In nucleotides, the CDR3 is TGTGCCAGCAGCTTGGGGGACGTAATGCCCCAGCATTTT.

The chain is built from TRBV6-2 or TRBV6-3 and TRBJ2-7; TRBD2 agrees at 7 bases. CDR1 MNHEY and CDR2 SVGEGT come from the germline V gene. This CDR3 has 15 residues. The V gene end was trimmed by 6 bases and the J gene end by 5 bases; junction bases not matched to a gene: 13. The chain's CDR3 is CASSPASSGFNEQYF. CDR3 DNA sequence: TGTGCCAGCAGCCCCGCGAGTAGCGGGTTTAACGAGCAGTACTTC.

This clonotype was observed a handful of times. V and J are TRBV10-3 and TRBJ2-3, with TRBD2 matching 9 bases. V lost 0 bases to trimming and J lost 0 bases; unmatched junction nucleotides: 1. Germline V lookup: CDR1 ENHRY, CDR2 SYGVKD. The CDR3 extends over 16 amino acids. The CDR3 is CAISESAGGSTDTQYF. Written as DNA, the CDR3 is TGTGCCATCAGTGAGTCGGCGGGAGGGAGCACAGATACGCAGTATTTT.

This chain links TRBV18 with TRBJ2-5; D perhaps matches TRBD2 (5 bases). V lost 0 bases to trimming and J lost 5 bases, with 10 bases between them. Germline CDR1 and CDR2: KGHSH and LQKENI. The CDR3 sequence is 14 residues long. The CDR3 region is CASSPPTRAETQYF. As DNA, the CDR3 is TGTGCCAGCTCACCACCCACTAGGGCGGAGACCCAGTACTTC.

V usage is TRBV10-2 and J usage is TRBJ2-2; D tentatively fits TRBD1 or TRBD2 (5 bases each). Germline loops: CDR1 WSHSY, CDR2 SAAADI. The CDR3 covers 14 residues. V dropped 6 bases and J dropped 6 bases, with 14 bases sitting between them. As DNA, the CDR3 is TGCGCCAGCAGGGTGGGGGAGTGGCCCGGGGAGCTGTTTTTT. Its translation is CASRVGEWPGELFF.

The chain links TRBV20-1 to TRBJ2-7; possible D gene TRBD2, 6 bases. This CDR3 spans 14 amino acids. Germline assignment: CDR1 DFQATT and CDR2 SNEGSKA (reference sequence). V was trimmed by 6 bases and J by 7 bases, leaving 22 bases between them. Here the CDR3 reads CSAQTTGARGEQYF. In DNA, the CDR3 is TGCAGTGCCCAAACTACGGGTGCTCGGGGGGAGCAGTACTTC.

The table lists this clonotype with a few counts. The J gene is TRBJ1-1, the V gene TRBV2; possible D gene TRBD1, 5 bases. CDR1 SNHLY and CDR2 FYNNEI come from the germline V gene. Between the trimmed V and J ends, which lost 4 bases and 4 bases, there was a span of 13 bases. There are 14 residues in the CDR3. The CDR3 loop is CASSGRGGGTEAFF. CDR3 DNA sequence: TGTGCCAGCAGTGGAAGGGGCGGCGGCACTGAAGCTTTCTTT.